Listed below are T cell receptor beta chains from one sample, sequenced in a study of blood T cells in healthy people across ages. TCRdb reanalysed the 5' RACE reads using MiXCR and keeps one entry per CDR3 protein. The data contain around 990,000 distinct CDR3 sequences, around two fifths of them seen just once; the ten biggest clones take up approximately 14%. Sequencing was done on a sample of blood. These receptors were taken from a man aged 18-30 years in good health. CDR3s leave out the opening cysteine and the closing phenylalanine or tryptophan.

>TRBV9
ASSVEQGIRTEQF
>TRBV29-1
SVGTGEPQETQY
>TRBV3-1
ASSQVGLGTAIEAF
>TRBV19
ASSSRASLGEKLF
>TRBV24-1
ATSQGAVNEQF
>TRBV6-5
ASSRRDRSCEQY
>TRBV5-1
ASSVGSRETQY
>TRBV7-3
ASSPGFSSYEQY
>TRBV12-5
ASGLTGAGELF
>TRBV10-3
AISESKGVGDTEAF
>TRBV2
ANLAGAYNEQF
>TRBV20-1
SAFRTGTLRAF
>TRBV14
ASSQEGTGRETQY
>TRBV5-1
ASSGSGGPNEQF
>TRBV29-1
SVAEGRTDTQY
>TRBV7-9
ASSLIPPKEETQY
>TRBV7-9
ASSKTGGRNYGYT
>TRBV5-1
ASSQGGLSGTQY
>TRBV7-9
ASTGSGGIYGYT
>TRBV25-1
ASSEFMGTYGYT